The 8 T cell receptor beta chains presented below share a single source sample, sequenced in a study of synovial regulatory T cells in juvenile arthritis. The repertoire was sequenced with immunoSEQ multiplex PCR; TCRdb's copy has only in-frame clones and lacks some. The sample shows approximately 10,000 clones, and less than 2% sits with its ten largest clones. Findings and limits, study-wide: Compared with other blood Treg cells, inflammation-associated Treg cells had reduced TCR diversity.

Antigens of these TCRs are unknown. What was sequenced was Treg cells from blood. Subset reported: HLA-DR+ inflammation-associated blood Treg cells. The source of these receptors is a donor aged 2-30 years with juvenile idiopathic arthritis.

The rearrangement uses TRBV6-5 and TRBJ1-5. In germline, CDR1 is MNHEY, CDR2 SVGAGI. The CDR3 loop spans 13 amino acids. Only the protein sequence is given. CDR3 sequence: CASSYMSGQPQHF.

The rearrangement uses TRBV27 and TRBJ1-1. Germline V CDR1 and CDR2: MNHEY, SMNVEV (reference sequence). This CDR3 contains 12 residues. No coding sequence is recorded. The chain's CDR3 is CASSSRNTEAFF.

According to its frequency, this clone is medium-sized. The V call is TRBV6-6, the J call TRBJ2-1; without DNA, the TCRdb call of TRBD1 cannot be checked. CDR1 and CDR2 from the germline V gene are MNHNY and SVGAGI (reference sequence). The CDR3 is 13 residues long. No DNA sequence was recorded. The CDR3 is CASSGTGYNEQFF.

This chain connects TRBV29-1 to TRBJ2-7; the D call from TCRdb, TRBD1, cannot be confirmed without DNA. CDR1 is SQVTM, CDR2 ANQGSEA, per germline. The CDR3 runs 12 residues. No DNA sequence is on record. CDR3 sequence: CSVTIQGYEQYF.

The J gene is TRBJ1-2, the V gene TRBV30; TCRdb outputs TRBD1, but without DNA this stays unchecked. The CDR3 totals 11 residues. No coding sequence is recorded. Germline V gene data show CDR1 as GTSNPN and CDR2 as SVGIG (reference sequence). CDR3 sequence reads: CAWNTVGGYTF.

This chain uses TRBV4-1 with TRBJ2-7; the TCRdb call, TRBD2, lacks DNA for checking. In germline, CDR1 is MGHRA, CDR2 YSYEKL. The CDR3 covers 15 residues. The record lacks a DNA sequence. The CDR3 protein is CASSQTSGRAYKQYF.

The chain carries TRBV6-5 and TRBJ2-4; TCRdb picks TRBD1, but there is no DNA to check that call. The germline V gene encodes CDR1 MNHEY and CDR2 SVGAGI. The CDR3 runs to 16 residues. No DNA was logged. This CDR3 reads CASSYSVRDSKNIQYF.

The chain recombines TRBV5-4 with TRBJ1-2; TCRdb names TRBD1, which stays unverified in the absence of DNA. Germline V gene lookup returns CDR1 SGHNT and CDR2 YYREEE (reference sequence). The CDR3 is 14 residues long. A DNA sequence was not provided. Here the CDR3 reads CASSSDRGTYGYTF.